Reported below is one T cell receptor (beta chain). A few counts support this clone. What antigen it recognizes has not been identified. Per-base quality was not reported, and no clone a single base away is much larger than it. The germline V gene yields LGHNT for CDR1 and FRNRAP for CDR2. V and J are trimmed by 5 bases and 10 bases, and the gene matches miss 6 bases of the junction. Including cysteine and phenylalanine, the CDR3 has 12 amino acids. The read is trimmed to its CDR3 DNA, 36 bases read in frame from base 1. The entire isolated RNA was reverse transcribed using the High Capacity cDNA Reverse Transcription Kit, and thus expressed TCRB transcripts were sequenced. Naive, central memory and regulatory T cell samples underwent deep immunoSEQ sequencing, averaging about 3.5 million total reads per sample. Sorted cells were lysed in RLT buffer and RNA was extracted with DNase-treated RNeasy Micro or Mini kits, depending on cell number. To prevent cross-contamination, every cell subset was processed on its own, while patient and healthy donor samples were processed together. TCRB sequences were amplified from cDNA with the immunoSEQ multiplex PCR, producing 87-bp fragments spanning the CDR3 region. The amplicons were sequenced using the Illumina HiSeq platform. Turning to the authors' computational methods: Synthetic template baselines were used to correct PCR bias computationally, reads within Hamming distance 2 were collapsed together, and singletons that could not be merged were discarded. By aligning reads against IMGT, V, D and J genes, CDR3 length, and insertions or deletions at six rearrangement sites were assigned. Clonotype counts were normalized to sorted cell number within each subset before computing true diversity and Gini coefficients with the tcR R package. The overlap coefficient, calculated on TCRB nucleotide sequences, was used to quantify repertoire sharing. Not all clones reach the TCRdb copy of this immuneACCESS table, which keeps in-frame sequences only. Checked studies attribute under half of the gap to unresolved V genes and leave the rest unexplained. The V and J calls and clone size were taken over from that table, and D and trimming were inferred from the DNA. The sample table contains 120,000 or so clones; only one count was recorded for around a sixth of them. The ten top clones hold roughly 2.6% of the sample.

The data are from a study of beta chain features in type 1 diabetes (dated by TCRdb to 2016 to 2019). For context, the study as a whole: Mean age, gender distribution, total cell number and subset yield did not differ between patients and healthy donors. In the study, recently diagnosed type 1 diabetes patients and matched healthy donors were compared on the TCRB repertoires of their sorted circulating CD4+ T cell subsets. A total of roughly 100 million sorted cells were examined across all samples, and a strong correlation was observed between cell number per subset and RNA yield. Whereas all 30 or so donors provided naive and central memory subsets, regulatory and stem cell-like memory subsets were isolated from just 8 patients and roughly 8 healthy donors.

Each donor gave one peripheral blood draw, averaging approximately 110 mL, which was collected into heparinised tubes. Using a panel that included CD45RO, CCR7, CD25, CD127, CD95 and CD27, naive, central memory, regulatory and stem cell-like memory CD4+ T cells were sorted on a BD FACSAria II. Every sorted population had a purity above 95%. PBMCs were isolated right away by Lymphoprep density gradient centrifugation and were stained directly, without culture. To minimize batch effects, samples were stained and sorted in pairs, one healthy donor with one patient per experiment. Points the paper makes about the study in general: Because cDNA was sequenced instead of genomic DNA, activated cells with high expression could be over-represented, although the groups did not differ in activation or CD3 levels. The naive, central memory and regulatory TCRB repertoires appeared to resemble one another more closely among patients than among healthy donors. Fewer insertions and more nucleotide deletions at VDJ recombination sites were observed in patients with type 1 diabetes, implying thymic rearrangement abnormalities. Only small numbers of individuals were included in the HLA sub-analyses, which left unresolved whether HLA type had any influence on TCRB rearrangement. PCR might favor shorter templates, but patient and control samples were amplified and corrected together, so any skew would affect both groups equally. Type 1 diabetes patients showed a moderate but significant shortening of TCRB CDR3 length in all four CD4+ subsets.

In this chain, TRBV12-5 is recombined with TRBJ2-3; 7 of the junction bases match TRBD1. Material for sequencing was central memory CD4+ T cells from blood. This receptor was identified in a young man with type 1 diabetes. The CDR3: CASGPGQAAQYF. The sequenced DNA is TGTGCTAGTGGTCCCGGACAGGCAGCGCAGTATTTT.